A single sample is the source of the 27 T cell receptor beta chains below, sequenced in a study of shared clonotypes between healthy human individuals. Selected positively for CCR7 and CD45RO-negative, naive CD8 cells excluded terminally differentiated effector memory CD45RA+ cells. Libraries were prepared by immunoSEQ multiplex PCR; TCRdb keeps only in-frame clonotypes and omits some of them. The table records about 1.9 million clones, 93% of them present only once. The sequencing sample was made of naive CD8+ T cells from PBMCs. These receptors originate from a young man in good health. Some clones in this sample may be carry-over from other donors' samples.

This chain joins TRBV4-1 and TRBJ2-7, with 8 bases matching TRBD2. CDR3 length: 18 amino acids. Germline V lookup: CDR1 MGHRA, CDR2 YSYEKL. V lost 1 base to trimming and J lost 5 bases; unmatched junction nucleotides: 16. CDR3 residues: CASSQVLSRGVAGNEQYF. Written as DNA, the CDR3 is TGCGCCAGCAGCCAAGTTTTATCGAGGGGAGTAGCGGGAAACGAGCAGTACTTC.

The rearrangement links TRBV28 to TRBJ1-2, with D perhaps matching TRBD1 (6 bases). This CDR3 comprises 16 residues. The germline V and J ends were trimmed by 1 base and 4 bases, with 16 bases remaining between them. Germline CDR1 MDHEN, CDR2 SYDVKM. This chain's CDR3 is CASSLSLQGSIYGYTF. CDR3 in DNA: TGTGCCAGCAGTTTATCGTTACAGGGCTCTATCTATGGCTACACCTTC.

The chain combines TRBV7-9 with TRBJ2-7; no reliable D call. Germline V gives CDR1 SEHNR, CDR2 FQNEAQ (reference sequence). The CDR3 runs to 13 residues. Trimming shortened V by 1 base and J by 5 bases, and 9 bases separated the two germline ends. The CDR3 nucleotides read TGTGCCAGCAGCTTAGTGGCGGCGAACGAGCAGTACTTC. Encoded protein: CASSLVAANEQYF.

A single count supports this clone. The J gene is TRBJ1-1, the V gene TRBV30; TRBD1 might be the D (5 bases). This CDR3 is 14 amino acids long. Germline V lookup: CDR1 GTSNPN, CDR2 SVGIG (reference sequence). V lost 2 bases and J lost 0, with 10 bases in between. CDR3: CAWSLTGLNTEAFF. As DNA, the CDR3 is TGTGCCTGGAGTCTCACGGGGCTGAACACTGAAGCTTTCTTT.

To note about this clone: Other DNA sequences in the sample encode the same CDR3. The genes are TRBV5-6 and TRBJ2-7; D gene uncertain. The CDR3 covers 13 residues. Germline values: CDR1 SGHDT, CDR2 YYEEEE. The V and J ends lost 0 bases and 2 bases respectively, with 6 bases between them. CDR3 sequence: CASSLDSTYEQYF. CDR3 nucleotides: TGTGCCAGCAGCTTGGACAGTACCTACGAGCAGTACTTC.

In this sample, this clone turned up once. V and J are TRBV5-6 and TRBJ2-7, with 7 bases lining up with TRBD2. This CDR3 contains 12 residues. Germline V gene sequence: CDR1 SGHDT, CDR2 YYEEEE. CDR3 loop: CPQWGGCYEQYF. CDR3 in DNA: TGTCCCCAATGGGGGGGGTGTTACGAGCAGTACTTC.

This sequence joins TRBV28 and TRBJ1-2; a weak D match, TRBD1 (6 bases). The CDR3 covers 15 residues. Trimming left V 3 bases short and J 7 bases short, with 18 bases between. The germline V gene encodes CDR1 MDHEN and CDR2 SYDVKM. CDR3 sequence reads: CASSFDRSITLGYTF. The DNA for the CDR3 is TGTGCCAGCAGTTTCGACAGGTCTATTACCCTTGGCTACACCTTC.

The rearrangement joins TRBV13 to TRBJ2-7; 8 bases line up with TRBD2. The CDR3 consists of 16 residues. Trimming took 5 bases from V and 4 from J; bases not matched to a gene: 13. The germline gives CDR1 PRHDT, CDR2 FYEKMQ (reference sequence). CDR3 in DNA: TGTGCCAGCAGCCCCGACCGCTCGGGGGGGGTATACGAGCAGTACTTC. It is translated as CASSPDRSGGVYEQYF.

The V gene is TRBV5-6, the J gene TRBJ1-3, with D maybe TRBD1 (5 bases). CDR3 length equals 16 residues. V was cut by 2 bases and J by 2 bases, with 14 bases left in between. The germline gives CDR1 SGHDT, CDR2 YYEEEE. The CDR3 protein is CASSFIGTVPGNTIYF. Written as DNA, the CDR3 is TGTGCCAGCAGCTTCATAGGGACCGTACCTGGAAACACCATATATTTT.

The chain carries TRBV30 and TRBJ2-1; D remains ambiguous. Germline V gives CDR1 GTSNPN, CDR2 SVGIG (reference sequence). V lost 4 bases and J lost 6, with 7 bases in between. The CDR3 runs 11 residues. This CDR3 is CAWNFVNEQFF. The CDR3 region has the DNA TGTGCCTGGAACTTCGTCAATGAGCAGTTCTTC.

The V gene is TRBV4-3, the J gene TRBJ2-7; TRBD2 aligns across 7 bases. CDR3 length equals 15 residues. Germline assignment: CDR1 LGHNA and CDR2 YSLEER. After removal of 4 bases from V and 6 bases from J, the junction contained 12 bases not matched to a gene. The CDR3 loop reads CASSPTRGGSSEQYF. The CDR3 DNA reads TGCGCCAGCAGCCCCACCCGGGGCGGGAGCTCCGAGCAGTACTTC.

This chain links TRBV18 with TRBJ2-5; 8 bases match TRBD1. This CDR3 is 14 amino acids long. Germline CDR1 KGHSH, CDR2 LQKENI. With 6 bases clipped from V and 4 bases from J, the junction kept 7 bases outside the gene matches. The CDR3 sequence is CASSLDRGVETQYF. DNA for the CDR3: TGTGCCAGCTCCCTCGACAGGGGAGTAGAGACCCAGTACTTC.

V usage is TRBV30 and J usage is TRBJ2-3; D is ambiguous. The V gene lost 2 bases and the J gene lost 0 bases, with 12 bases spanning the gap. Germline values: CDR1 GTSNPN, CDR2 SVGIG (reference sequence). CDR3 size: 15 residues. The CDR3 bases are TGTGCCTGGAGTCCCCTTACCGGGAGCACAGATACGCAGTATTTT. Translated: CAWSPLTGSTDTQYF.

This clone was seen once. CDR3 DNA sequence: TGCGCCAGCAGCCAAGAGGTGGGTTCGGGCATACCCTACGAGCAGTACTTC. This sequence encodes CASSQEVGSGIPYEQYF. The chain recombines TRBV4-1 with TRBJ2-7, with D uncertain. V was pared by 0 bases and J by 2 bases, with 17 bases between. This CDR3 is built from 17 residues. Germline CDR1 is MGHRA and CDR2 is YSYEKL.

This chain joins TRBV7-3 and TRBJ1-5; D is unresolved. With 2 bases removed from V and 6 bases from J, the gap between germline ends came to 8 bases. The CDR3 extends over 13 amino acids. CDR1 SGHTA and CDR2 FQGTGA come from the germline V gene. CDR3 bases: TGTGCCAGCAGCTTAGGGGATGGTCAGCCCCAGCATTTT. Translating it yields CASSLGDGQPQHF.

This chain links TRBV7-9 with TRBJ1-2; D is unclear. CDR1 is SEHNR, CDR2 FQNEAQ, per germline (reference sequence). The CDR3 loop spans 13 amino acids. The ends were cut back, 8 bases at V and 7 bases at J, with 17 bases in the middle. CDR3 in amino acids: CASGLSGVSGYTF. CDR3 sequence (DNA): TGTGCCAGCGGACTCTCGGGCGTGTCTGGCTACACCTTC.

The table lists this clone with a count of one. As DNA, the CDR3 is TGTGCCAGCAGCTCCACCGACAGGGGGCCGATAAACACCGGGGAGCTGTTTTTT. Protein product: CASSSTDRGPINTGELFF. The chain combines TRBV7-9 with TRBJ2-2, with 10 bases that match TRBD1. After removal of 4 bases from V and 2 bases from J, the junction contained 10 bases not matched to a gene. This CDR3 is built from 18 residues. CDR1 is SEHNR and CDR2 is FQNEAQ in the germline V gene (reference sequence).

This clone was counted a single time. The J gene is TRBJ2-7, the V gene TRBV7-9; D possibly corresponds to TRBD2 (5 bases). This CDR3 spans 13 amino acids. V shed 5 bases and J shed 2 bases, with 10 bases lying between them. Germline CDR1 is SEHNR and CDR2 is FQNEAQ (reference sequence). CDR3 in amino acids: CASSQPGTYEQYF. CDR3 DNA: TGTGCCAGCAGCCAGCCCGGGACCTACGAGCAGTACTTC.

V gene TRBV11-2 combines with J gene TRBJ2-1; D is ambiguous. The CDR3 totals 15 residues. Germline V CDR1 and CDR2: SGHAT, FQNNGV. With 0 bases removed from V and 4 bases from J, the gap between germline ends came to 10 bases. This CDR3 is CASSLEVSKYNEQFF. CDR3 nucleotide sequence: TGTGCCAGCAGCTTAGAGGTATCCAAATACAATGAGCAGTTCTTC.

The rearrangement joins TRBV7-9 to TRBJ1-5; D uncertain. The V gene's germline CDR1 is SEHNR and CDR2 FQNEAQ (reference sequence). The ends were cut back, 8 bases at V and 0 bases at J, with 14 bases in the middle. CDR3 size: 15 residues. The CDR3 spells CASELRRDSNQPQHF. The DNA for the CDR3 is TGTGCCAGCGAGCTCAGGCGGGATAGCAATCAGCCCCAGCATTTT.

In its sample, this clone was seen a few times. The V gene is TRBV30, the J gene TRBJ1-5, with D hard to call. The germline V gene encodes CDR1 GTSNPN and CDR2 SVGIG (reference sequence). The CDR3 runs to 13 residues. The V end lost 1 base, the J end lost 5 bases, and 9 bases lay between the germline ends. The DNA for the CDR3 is TGTGCCTGGAGTGGCCCGAGGGATCAGCCCCAGCATTTT. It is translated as CAWSGPRDQPQHF.

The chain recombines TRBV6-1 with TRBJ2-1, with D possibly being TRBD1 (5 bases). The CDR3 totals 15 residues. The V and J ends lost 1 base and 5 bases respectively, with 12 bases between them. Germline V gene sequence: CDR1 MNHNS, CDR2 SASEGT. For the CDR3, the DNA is TGTGCCAGCAGTGAAGAGGGGCTCTTACACAATGAGCAGTTCTTC. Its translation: CASSEEGLLHNEQFF.

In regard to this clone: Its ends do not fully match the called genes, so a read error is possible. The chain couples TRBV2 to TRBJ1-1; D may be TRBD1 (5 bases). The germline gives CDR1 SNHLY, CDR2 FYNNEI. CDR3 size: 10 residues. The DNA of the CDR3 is TGTGCCAGCAGTGATTTACAGGAGATATTT. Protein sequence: CASSDLQEIF.

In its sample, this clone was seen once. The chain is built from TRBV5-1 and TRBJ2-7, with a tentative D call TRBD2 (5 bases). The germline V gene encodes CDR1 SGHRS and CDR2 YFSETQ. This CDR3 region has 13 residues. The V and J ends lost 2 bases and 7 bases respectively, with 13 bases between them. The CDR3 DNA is TGCGCCAGCAGCTTATCCCCGGGAAGAGAGCAGTACTTC. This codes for CASSLSPGREQYF.

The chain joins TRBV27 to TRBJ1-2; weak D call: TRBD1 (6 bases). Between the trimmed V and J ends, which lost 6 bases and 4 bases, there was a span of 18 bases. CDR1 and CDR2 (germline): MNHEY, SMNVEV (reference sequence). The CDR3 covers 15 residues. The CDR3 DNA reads TGTGCCAGCAGCCCCGGGGGGGGCTTAGGCTATGGCTACACCTTC. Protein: CASSPGGGLGYGYTF.

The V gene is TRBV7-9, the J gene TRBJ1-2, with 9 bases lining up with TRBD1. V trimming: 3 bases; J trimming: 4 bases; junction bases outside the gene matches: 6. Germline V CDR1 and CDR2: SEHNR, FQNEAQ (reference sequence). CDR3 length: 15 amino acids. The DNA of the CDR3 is TGTGCCAGCAGCTTCCCGGGACAGGGATCCTATGGCTACACCTTC. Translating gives CASSFPGQGSYGYTF.

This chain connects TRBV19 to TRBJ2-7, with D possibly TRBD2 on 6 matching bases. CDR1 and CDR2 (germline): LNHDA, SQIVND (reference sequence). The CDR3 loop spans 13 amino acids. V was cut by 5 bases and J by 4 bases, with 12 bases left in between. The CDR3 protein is CASSWRGQYEQYF. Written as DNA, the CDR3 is TGTGCCAGTAGTTGGAGGGGTCAGTACGAGCAGTACTTC.